These T cell receptor beta chains were read from a single sample in a study of cytomegalovirus exposure and HLA in healthy donors. The method was immunoSEQ multiplex PCR; TCRdb's version includes in-frame clones alone and lacks a portion of them. This table has just over 150,000 clones, 85% appearing once. The sequencing input was PBMCs. Source of these receptors: a man between 18 and 35 years old in good health and CMV-seropositive. Each CDR3 is given with its conserved first and last residue. A D gene is named only where the DNA matches it firmly. Not all rows give a size; the values are once, few, many and, for expanded clones, a class.

CASSPRGLHQTNTGELFF,TGTGCCAGCAGCCCCCGGGGACTACACCAAACGAACACCGGGGAGCTGTTTTTT,NA,TRBJ2-2,TRBD2,TRBV9
CASSIDLPLNQPQHF,TGTGCCAGTAGTATAGATCTTCCCCTCAATCAGCCCCAGCATTTT,once,TRBJ1-5,NA,TRBV19
CASNPTGTRYSGELFF,TGTGCCAGCAATCCCACCGGGACTAGATATTCCGGGGAGCTGTTTTTT,NA,TRBJ2-2,TRBD2,TRBV9
CASSPQSSGRTDTQYF,TGCGCCAGCAGCCCCCAAAGCTCGGGTCGCACAGATACGCAGTATTTT,once,TRBJ2-3,NA,TRBV4-1
CASSLRGENSPLHF,TGTGCCAGCAGCCTCAGGGGAGAAAATTCACCCCTCCACTTT,NA,TRBJ1-6,NA,TRBV7-2
CASSKGLAGAEQFF,TGTGCCAGCAGTAAGGGACTAGCGGGGGCGGAGCAGTTCTTC,NA,TRBJ2-1,TRBD2,TRBV2
CATSRDRDSGRVTGELFF,TGTGCCACCAGCAGAGATAGAGATTCAGGCAGGGTGACCGGGGAGCTGTTTTTT,once,TRBJ2-2,NA,TRBV15
CASSLQGNTGELFF,TGCGCCAGCAGCTTGCAGGGAAACACCGGGGAGCTGTTTTTT,NA,TRBJ2-2,NA,TRBV5-1
CASSLEVRVSGSYNSPLHF,TGTGCCAGCAGCTTGGAGGTCAGGGTTTCTGGCTCCTATAATTCACCCCTCCACTTT,NA,TRBJ1-6,NA,TRBV5-5
CASGRQGSGQPQHF,TGTGCCAGCGGAAGACAGGGATCGGGGCAGCCCCAGCATTTT,NA,TRBJ1-5,TRBD1,TRBV27
CASSPGQNNEKLFF,TGCGCCAGCAGCCCGGGACAGAATAATGAAAAACTGTTTTTT,once,TRBJ1-4,TRBD1,TRBV5-1
CASSQADILGLGVNSPLHF,TGTGCCAGCAGCCAGGCGGACATTCTTGGCTTAGGGGTGAATTCACCCCTCCACTTT,once,TRBJ1-6,NA,TRBV14
CAISDYQGLGEKLFF,TGTGCCATCAGTGATTATCAGGGCTTAGGGGAAAAACTGTTTTTT,NA,TRBJ1-4,NA,TRBV10-3
CASSLGGLGGEQYF,TGTGCCAGCAGCTTAGGGGGACTAGGAGGCGAGCAGTACTTC,NA,TRBJ2-7,TRBD2,TRBV7-8
CASSLDPFGISSGANVLTF,TGTGCCAGCAGCTTAGATCCGTTCGGGATTAGCTCTGGGGCCAACGTCCTGACTTTC,NA,TRBJ2-6,NA,TRBV7-2
CAISEGSTEAFF,TGTGCCATCAGTGAAGGGAGCACTGAAGCTTTCTTT,once,TRBJ1-1,NA,TRBV10-3
CSVTGRLAKNIQYF,TGCAGCGTTACAGGCCGCCTAGCCAAAAACATTCAGTACTTC,NA,TRBJ2-4,NA,TRBV29-1
CASNNRGSSYGYTF,TGTGCCAGCAACAACAGGGGTTCCTCCTATGGCTACACCTTC,once,TRBJ1-2,TRBD1,TRBV6-1
CSVESGTGAYNEQFF,TGCAGCGTTGAGTCGGGGACAGGGGCCTACAATGAGCAGTTCTTC,NA,TRBJ2-1,TRBD1,TRBV29-1
CASSLEASGGRSYEQYF,TGTGCCAGCAGCTTAGAGGCTAGCGGGGGTCGCTCCTACGAGCAGTACTTC,NA,TRBJ2-7,TRBD2,TRBV13
CASSDSPSGSYNEQFF,TGTGCCAGCAGTGACTCACCTAGCGGTTCCTACAATGAGCAGTTCTTC,NA,TRBJ2-1,TRBD2,TRBV6-4
CASTRTGGAGFGGYTF,TGTGCCAGCACTAGGACAGGGGGCGCTGGGTTTGGTGGCTACACCTTC,NA,TRBJ1-2,TRBD1,TRBV2
CASSAGLFGYTF,TGTGCCAGCAGCGCGGGACTCTTTGGCTACACCTTC,NA,TRBJ1-2,NA,TRBV6-5
CASSFHGQVNTEAFF,TGCGCCAGCAGCTTTCATGGACAGGTGAACACTGAAGCTTTCTTT,NA,TRBJ1-1,TRBD1,TRBV5-1
CSVTRGNGVDTQYF,TGCAGCGTCACAAGGGGGAACGGGGTCGATACGCAGTATTTT,few,TRBJ2-3,NA,TRBV29-1
CASSPPLGGETQYF,TGTGCCAGCAGCCCCCCGTTGGGGGGAGAGACCCAGTACTTC,few,TRBJ2-5,NA,TRBV14
CASSPPARDRGNEQFF,TGTGCCAGCAGCCCACCGGCCCGGGACAGGGGGAATGAGCAGTTCTTC,NA,TRBJ2-1,NA,TRBV21-1
CASSSYLQGFRQPQHF,TGTGCCAGCAGCTCCTATCTACAGGGGTTCAGGCAGCCCCAGCATTTT,NA,TRBJ1-5,TRBD1,TRBV7-2
CASSEGTARSPLHF,TGTGCCAGCAGTGAGGGGACTGCTAGGTCACCCCTCCACTTT,NA,TRBJ1-6,NA,TRBV6-5